The entry that follows covers one T cell receptor (beta chain) sequence. This sample was taken from a study of blood T cell repertoires in COVID-19. In the study overall: From the United States, Italy and Spain came samples of acute and convalescent COVID-19. Sources were T cells, B-cell-depleted T cells, or PBMCs; the material itself was cDNA or gDNA.

In the study's own analysis: For nucleated cells, counts were estimated from reference gene primer amplification. Profiling relied on immunoSEQ multiplex PCR, and the TCRdb table lists in-frame clones only, not all of them. Clone size and the V and J calls come from that table; the DNA yielded D and trimming. This table has some 670,000 clones, just under 90% appearing once. The sequence was collected from a woman in her late teens or twenties with acute or convalescent COVID-19. What was sequenced was peripheral blood.

The CDR3 nucleotides read TGTGCCAGCAGCGTAGGGGGCTCAGCCGCAGATACGCAGTATTTT. Encoded protein: CASSVGGSAADTQYF. This chain uses TRBV9 with TRBJ2-3, with D possibly matching TRBD1 (5 bases). From germline, CDR1 is SGDLS and CDR2 YYNGEE. The germline V and J ends were trimmed by 0 bases and 4 bases, with 12 bases remaining between them. This CDR3 has 15 residues.